Listed below are T cell receptor beta chains from one sample, sequenced in a study of cytomegalovirus exposure and HLA in healthy donors. Sequencing used immunoSEQ multiplex PCR; TCRdb keeps in-frame clones, though not all of them. The sample lists 200,000 to 250,000 clones; under 80% were seen once. The specimen was PBMCs. All receptors come from a girl aged 2 to 10 in good health and CMV-seronegative. Each CDR3 is given with its conserved first and last residue. Fields, in order: D gene, clone size, J gene, V gene, CDR3 DNA, CDR3 protein. A D gene is named only where the DNA matches it firmly. Rows give clone size only sometimes, using once, few, many, or a class for an expanded clone.

D gene: NA
clone size: once
J gene: TRBJ1-1
V gene: TRBV29-1
CDR3 DNA: TGCAGCGTTGAAGGGGGCGCTGAAGCTTTCTTT
CDR3 protein: CSVEGGAEAFF

D gene: NA
clone size: few
J gene: TRBJ2-3
V gene: TRBV25-1
CDR3 DNA: TGTGCCAGCAGTGAATCCAGAGCGGCATTCACAGATACGCAGTATTTT
CDR3 protein: CASSESRAAFTDTQYF

D gene: TRBD1
clone size: NA
J gene: TRBJ1-1
V gene: TRBV7-3
CDR3 DNA: TGTGCCAGCAGCCGCGGGACAGGGGGAGAAGCTTTCTTT
CDR3 protein: CASSRGTGGEAFF

D gene: TRBD1
clone size: NA
J gene: TRBJ2-6
V gene: TRBV9
CDR3 DNA: TGTGCCAGCAGCGTCCAGGGGGCCCCTGGGGCCAACGTCCTGACTTTC
CDR3 protein: CASSVQGAPGANVLTF

D gene: TRBD1
clone size: NA
J gene: TRBJ1-2
V gene: TRBV18
CDR3 DNA: TGTGCCAGCTCACCTATACGTCCGGGACAGGGGCAAACTAACTATGGCTACACCTTC
CDR3 protein: CASSPIRPGQGQTNYGYTF

D gene: TRBD1
clone size: NA
J gene: TRBJ2-7
V gene: TRBV14
CDR3 DNA: TGTGCCAGCAGCCAAGGTGGGACAGGGGGATACGAGCAGTACTTC
CDR3 protein: CASSQGGTGGYEQYF

D gene: NA
clone size: few
J gene: TRBJ2-5
V gene: TRBV6-5
CDR3 DNA: TGTGCCAGCAGCCCTTGGAGGGCCCCTGGGGCGACCCAGTACTTC
CDR3 protein: CASSPWRAPGATQYF

D gene: NA
clone size: NA
J gene: TRBJ1-2
V gene: TRBV9
CDR3 DNA: TGTGCCAGCAGCGCCACAGACCGAGCTAACTATGGCTACACCTTC
CDR3 protein: CASSATDRANYGYTF

D gene: TRBD1
clone size: NA
J gene: TRBJ2-7
V gene: TRBV30
CDR3 DNA: TGTGCCTGGGGGGATCCGGGACAGGGTGTGAGGTACGAGCAGTACTTC
CDR3 protein: CAWGDPGQGVRYEQYF

D gene: TRBD1
clone size: NA
J gene: TRBJ2-1
V gene: TRBV7-9
CDR3 DNA: TGTGCCAGCAGCTTCTACAGGGGGTTAGGGAATGAGCAGTTCTTC
CDR3 protein: CASSFYRGLGNEQFF

D gene: NA
clone size: NA
J gene: TRBJ1-4
V gene: TRBV9
CDR3 DNA: TGTGCCAGCAGCGTTGGCAGGGCAGTTAATGAAAAACTGTTTTTT
CDR3 protein: CASSVGRAVNEKLFF

D gene: NA
clone size: few
J gene: TRBJ2-7
V gene: TRBV11-2
CDR3 DNA: TGTGCCAGCAGGCCCTTCGGGGATGCTTACGAGCAGTACTTC
CDR3 protein: CASRPFGDAYEQYF

D gene: TRBD1
clone size: NA
J gene: TRBJ1-2
V gene: TRBV7-2
CDR3 DNA: TGTGCCAGCAGCTTTGGACAGGGGTGGGTCTATGGCTACACCTTC
CDR3 protein: CASSFGQGWVYGYTF

D gene: NA
clone size: NA
J gene: TRBJ1-1
V gene: TRBV9
CDR3 DNA: TGTGCCAGCAGCGTATGGCCAGGGGACACTGAAGCTTTCTTT
CDR3 protein: CASSVWPGDTEAFF

D gene: TRBD2
clone size: NA
J gene: TRBJ2-1
V gene: TRBV11-2
CDR3 DNA: TGTGCCAGCAGCCAACCTAGCGGAAAGTTCTACAATGAGCAGTTCTTC
CDR3 protein: CASSQPSGKFYNEQFF

D gene: TRBD2
clone size: NA
J gene: TRBJ2-7
V gene: TRBV2
CDR3 DNA: TGTGCCACCAGAGGGACTAGCGGAACCTACGAGCAATACTTC
CDR3 protein: CATRGTSGTYEQYF

D gene: TRBD1
clone size: NA
J gene: TRBJ2-1
V gene: TRBV27
CDR3 DNA: TGTGCCAGCAGTTCCCGGGACAGGGGTACGGATGAGCAGTTCTTC
CDR3 protein: CASSSRDRGTDEQFF

D gene: NA
clone size: NA
J gene: TRBJ2-1
V gene: TRBV6-1
CDR3 DNA: TGTGCCAGCAGTGAGTCGGAAGGGGCTGAGCAGTTCTTC
CDR3 protein: CASSESEGAEQFF

D gene: NA
clone size: NA
J gene: TRBJ2-5
V gene: TRBV9
CDR3 DNA: TGTGCCAGCGGTCGGGAAACCCAAGAGACCCAGTACTTC
CDR3 protein: CASGRETQETQYF

D gene: TRBD2
clone size: NA
J gene: TRBJ2-5
V gene: TRBV9
CDR3 DNA: TGTGCCAGCAGCGCGACTCTAGCGGGGAGTGAGACCCAGTACTTC
CDR3 protein: CASSATLAGSETQYF

D gene: NA
clone size: NA
J gene: TRBJ1-6
V gene: TRBV27
CDR3 DNA: TGTGCCAGCAGTTTTTTTGAGGCCGAATATAATTCACCCCTCCACTTT
CDR3 protein: CASSFFEAEYNSPLHF

D gene: TRBD1
clone size: few
J gene: TRBJ1-1
V gene: TRBV19
CDR3 DNA: TGTGCCAGTAGTATGGGGACAGCTAACACTGAAGCTTTCTTT
CDR3 protein: CASSMGTANTEAFF

D gene: NA
clone size: NA
J gene: TRBJ1-2
V gene: TRBV9
CDR3 DNA: TGTGCCAGCAGCGTAGGCAGCAGGGACTATGGCTACACCTTC
CDR3 protein: CASSVGSRDYGYTF

D gene: NA
clone size: NA
J gene: TRBJ1-1
V gene: TRBV6-1
CDR3 DNA: TGTGCCAGCAAGGGGCCTGAGAACACTGAAGCTTTCTTT
CDR3 protein: CASKGPENTEAFF

D gene: TRBD2
clone size: NA
J gene: TRBJ2-5
V gene: TRBV9
CDR3 DNA: TGTGCCAGCAGCGTACGAGGTAGCGGGGGGACGAACCAAGAGACCCAGTACTTC
CDR3 protein: CASSVRGSGGTNQETQYF

D gene: TRBD1
clone size: NA
J gene: TRBJ1-2
V gene: TRBV11-1
CDR3 DNA: TGTGCCAGCAGCCCGGGACAGGGTGATTATGGCTACACCTTC
CDR3 protein: CASSPGQGDYGYTF

D gene: NA
clone size: NA
J gene: TRBJ1-4
V gene: TRBV4-2
CDR3 DNA: TGTGCCAGCAGTCAAGCAGTCAGGGGTGCTAATGAAAAACTGTTTTTT
CDR3 protein: CASSQAVRGANEKLFF

D gene: NA
clone size: NA
J gene: TRBJ2-6
V gene: TRBV14
CDR3 DNA: TGTGCCAGCAGCCAAGATTCACAGGCGCCCTTCTCTGGGGCCAACGTCCTGACTTTC
CDR3 protein: CASSQDSQAPFSGANVLTF

D gene: TRBD2
clone size: NA
J gene: TRBJ2-1
V gene: TRBV25-1
CDR3 DNA: TGTGCCAGCAGTGATCAACTAGCGGGGGCTTACAATGAGCAGTTCTTC
CDR3 protein: CASSDQLAGAYNEQFF